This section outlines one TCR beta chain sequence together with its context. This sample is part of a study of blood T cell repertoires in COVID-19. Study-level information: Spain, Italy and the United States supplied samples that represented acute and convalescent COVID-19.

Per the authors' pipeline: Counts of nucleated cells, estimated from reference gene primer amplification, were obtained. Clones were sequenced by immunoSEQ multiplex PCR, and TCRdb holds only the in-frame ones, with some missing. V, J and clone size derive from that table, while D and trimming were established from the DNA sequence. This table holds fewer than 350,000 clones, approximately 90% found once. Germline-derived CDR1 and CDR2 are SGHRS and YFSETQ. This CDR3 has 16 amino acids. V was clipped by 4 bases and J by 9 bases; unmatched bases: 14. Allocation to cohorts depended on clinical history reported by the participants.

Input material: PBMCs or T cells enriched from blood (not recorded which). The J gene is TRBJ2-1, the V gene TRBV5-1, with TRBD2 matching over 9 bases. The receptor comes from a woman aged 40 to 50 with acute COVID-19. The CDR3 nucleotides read TGCGCCAGCAGCCTTGTAGCGGGAGTACCTACTAGTGAGCAGTTCTTC. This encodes CASSLVAGVPTSEQFF.